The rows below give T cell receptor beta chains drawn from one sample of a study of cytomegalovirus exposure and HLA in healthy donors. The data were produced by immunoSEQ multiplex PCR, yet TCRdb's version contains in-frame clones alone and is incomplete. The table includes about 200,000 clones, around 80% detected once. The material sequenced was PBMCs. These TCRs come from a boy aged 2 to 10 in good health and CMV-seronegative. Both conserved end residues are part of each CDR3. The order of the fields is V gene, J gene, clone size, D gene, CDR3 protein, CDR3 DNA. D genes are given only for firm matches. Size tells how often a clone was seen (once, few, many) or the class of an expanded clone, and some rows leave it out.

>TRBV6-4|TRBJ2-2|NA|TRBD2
CASSPRAGGDTGELFF
TGTGCCAGCAGCCCCAGAGCGGGGGGCGACACCGGGGAGCTGTTTTTT
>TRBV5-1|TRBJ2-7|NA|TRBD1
CASSLHNIPGQRTSYEQYF
TGCGCCAGCAGCTTACACAACATTCCGGGACAGCGGACCTCCTACGAGCAGTACTTC
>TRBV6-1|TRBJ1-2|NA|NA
CASSEWPGANYGYTF
TGTGCCAGCAGTGAATGGCCGGGGGCTAACTATGGCTACACCTTC
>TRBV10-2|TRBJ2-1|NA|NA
CASSEVSRHEQFF
TGCGCCAGCAGTGAGGTTAGCCGCCATGAGCAGTTCTTC
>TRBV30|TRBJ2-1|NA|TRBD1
CACKQGVVQFF
TGTGCCTGTAAACAGGGGGTCGTGCAGTTCTTC
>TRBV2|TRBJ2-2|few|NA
CASSERGLTGELFF
TGTGCCAGCAGTGAAAGGGGTCTCACCGGGGAGCTGTTTTTT
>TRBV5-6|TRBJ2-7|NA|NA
CASSLASYEQYF
TGTGCCAGCAGCTTGGCTAGCTACGAGCAGTACTTC
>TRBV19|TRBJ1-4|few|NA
CASTLSGGANEKLFF
TGTGCCAGTACCCTTTCGGGGGGGGCTAATGAAAAACTGTTTTTT
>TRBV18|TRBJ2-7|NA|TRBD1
CASSPSDRASYEQYF
TGTGCCAGCTCTCCGAGCGACAGGGCCTCCTACGAGCAGTACTTC
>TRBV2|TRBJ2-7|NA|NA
CASSDPYTYEQYF
TGTGCCAGCAGTGACCCGTATACTTACGAGCAGTACTTC
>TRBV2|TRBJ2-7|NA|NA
CASSEAGFSYEQYF
TGTGCCAGCAGTGAAGCCGGTTTCTCCTACGAGCAGTACTTC
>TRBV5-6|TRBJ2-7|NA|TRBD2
CASRKSGRGTYEQYF
TGTGCCAGCAGGAAGAGCGGGAGAGGGACCTACGAGCAGTACTTC
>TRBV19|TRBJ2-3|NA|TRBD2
CASSIGASGRAWEADTQYF
TGTGCCAGTAGTATTGGGGCTAGCGGGAGGGCCTGGGAGGCAGATACGCAGTATTTT
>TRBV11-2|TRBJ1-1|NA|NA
CASSFSTEAFF
TGTGCCAGCAGCTTCAGTACTGAAGCTTTCTTT
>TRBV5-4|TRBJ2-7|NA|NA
CASSLQGYEQYF
TGTGCCAGCAGCTTGCAGGGGTACGAGCAGTACTTC
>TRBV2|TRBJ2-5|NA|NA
CASSEQGSSQETQYF
TGTGCCAGCAGCGAACAGGGTTCAAGTCAAGAGACCCAGTACTTC
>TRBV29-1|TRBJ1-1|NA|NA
CSVSGVVMNTEAFF
TGCAGCGTTTCAGGGGTTGTCATGAACACTGAAGCTTTCTTT
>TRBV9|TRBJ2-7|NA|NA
CASSVEGVTYEQYF
TGTGCCAGCAGCGTAGAGGGGGTTACCTACGAGCAGTACTTC
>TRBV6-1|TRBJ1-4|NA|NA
CASSEVRLATNEKLFF
TGTGCCAGCAGTGAAGTCAGACTTGCAACTAATGAAAAACTGTTTTTT
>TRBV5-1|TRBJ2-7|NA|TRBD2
CASSKTPRLAGVEEQYF
TGCGCCAGCAGCAAGACCCCAAGACTAGCGGGAGTGGAGGAGCAGTACTTC
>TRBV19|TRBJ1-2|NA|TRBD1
CASSDRGSIGYTF
TGTGCCAGTAGTGACAGGGGGAGCATCGGCTACACCTTC
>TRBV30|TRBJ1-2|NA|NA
CAWSPTGNYGYTF
TGTGCCTGGAGTCCTACAGGGAACTATGGCTACACCTTC
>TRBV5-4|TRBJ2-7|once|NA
CASSLVGGRTYEQYF
TGTGCCAGCAGCTTGGTCGGGGGACGGACCTACGAGCAGTACTTC
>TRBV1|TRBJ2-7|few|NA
CTSSLTPSGSYEQYF
TGCACCAGCAGCCTAACCCCTAGCGGGAGTTACGAGCAGTACTTC
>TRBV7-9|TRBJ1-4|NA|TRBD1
CASSSGGKVEKLFF
TGTGCCAGCAGCTCAGGGGGCAAGGTTGAAAAACTGTTTTTT
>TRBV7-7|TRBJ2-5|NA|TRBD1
CASSLRMNRGSVAETQYF
TGTGCTAGCAGCCTCCGTATGAACAGGGGATCAGTAGCAGAGACCCAGTACTTC
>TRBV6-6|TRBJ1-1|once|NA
CASSYSGGTEAFF
TGTGCCAGCAGTTACTCAGGGGGCACTGAAGCTTTCTTT
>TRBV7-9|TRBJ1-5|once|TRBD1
CASSLAGSGGTQPQHF
TGTGCCAGCAGCTTAGCTGGGTCAGGGGGAACTCAGCCCCAGCATTTT
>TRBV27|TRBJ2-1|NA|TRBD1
CASSAGGFEQFF
TGTGCCAGCAGCGCAGGGGGATTTGAGCAGTTCTTC
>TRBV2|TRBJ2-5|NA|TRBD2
CASKAGLADQETQYF
TGTGCCAGCAAGGCGGGACTAGCGGACCAAGAGACCCAGTACTTC
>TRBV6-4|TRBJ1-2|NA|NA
CASSDTGDYGYTF
TGTGCCAGCAGTGATACAGGCGACTATGGCTACACCTTC
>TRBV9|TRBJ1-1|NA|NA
CASSVDPNADTEAFF
TGTGCCAGCAGCGTAGATCCAAATGCGGACACTGAAGCTTTCTTT
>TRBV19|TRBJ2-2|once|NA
CASRTTGTIEGELFF
TGTGCCAGTAGGACAACCGGGACAATCGAGGGGGAGCTGTTTTTT
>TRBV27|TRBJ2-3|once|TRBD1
CASSSGQGAADTQYF
TGTGCCAGCAGTTCGGGACAGGGGGCCGCAGATACGCAGTATTTT
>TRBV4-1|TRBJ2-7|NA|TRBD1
CASSHPGQDPSYEQYF
TGCGCCAGCAGCCACCCCGGACAGGACCCCTCCTACGAGCAGTACTTC
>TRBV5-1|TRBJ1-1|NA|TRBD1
CASSLAGGGGNTEAFF
TGCGCCAGCAGCTTGGCCGGCGGAGGGGGCAACACTGAAGCTTTCTTT
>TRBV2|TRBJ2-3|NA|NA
CASSVPRERRSTDTQYF
TGTGCCAGCAGTGTCCCGAGGGAGAGACGAAGCACAGATACGCAGTATTTT
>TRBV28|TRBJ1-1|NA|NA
CASSFLGRAEAFF
TGTGCCAGCAGTTTTCTCGGTCGCGCTGAAGCTTTCTTT
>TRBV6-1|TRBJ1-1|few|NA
CASSGSGESTEAFF
TGTGCCAGCAGTGGATCAGGGGAAAGCACTGAAGCTTTCTTT
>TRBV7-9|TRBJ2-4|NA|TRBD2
CASSSGLASEDIQYF
TGTGCCAGCAGCTCGGGACTAGCGTCCGAGGACATTCAGTACTTC
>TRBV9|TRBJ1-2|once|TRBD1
CASSPRGRGVGYTF
TGTGCCAGCAGCCCGAGGGGCAGGGGGGTTGGCTACACCTTC
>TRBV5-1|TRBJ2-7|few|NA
CASGLDSAYEQYF
TGCGCCAGCGGGTTGGACAGTGCCTACGAGCAGTACTTC
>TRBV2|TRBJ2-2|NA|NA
CASSTIENTGELFF
TGTGCCAGCAGTACTATAGAAAACACCGGGGAGCTGTTTTTT
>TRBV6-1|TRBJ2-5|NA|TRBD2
CASSEDRTSGGETQYF
TGTGCCAGCAGTGAAGATCGGACTAGCGGGGGAGAGACCCAGTACTTC
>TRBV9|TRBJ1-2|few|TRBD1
CASSTRTGGDYGYTF
TGTGCCAGCAGCACCCGGACAGGGGGGGACTATGGCTACACCTTC